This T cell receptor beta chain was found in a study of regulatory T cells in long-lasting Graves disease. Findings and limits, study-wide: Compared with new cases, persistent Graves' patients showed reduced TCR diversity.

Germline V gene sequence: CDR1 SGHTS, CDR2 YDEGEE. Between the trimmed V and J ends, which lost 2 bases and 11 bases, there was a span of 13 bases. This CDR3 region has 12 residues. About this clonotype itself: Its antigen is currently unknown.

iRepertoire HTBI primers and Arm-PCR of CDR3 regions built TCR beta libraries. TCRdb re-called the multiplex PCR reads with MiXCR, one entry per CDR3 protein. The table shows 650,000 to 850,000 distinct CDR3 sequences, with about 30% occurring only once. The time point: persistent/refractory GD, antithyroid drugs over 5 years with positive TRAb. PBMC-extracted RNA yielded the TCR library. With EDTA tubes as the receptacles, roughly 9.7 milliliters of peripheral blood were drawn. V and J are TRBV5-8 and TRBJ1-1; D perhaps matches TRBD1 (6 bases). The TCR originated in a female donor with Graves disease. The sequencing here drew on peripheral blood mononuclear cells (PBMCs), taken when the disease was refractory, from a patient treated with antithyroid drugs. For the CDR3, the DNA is TGTGCCAGCAGCTTTAACAGGGTGTCTGCTTTCTTT. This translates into CASSFNRVSAFF. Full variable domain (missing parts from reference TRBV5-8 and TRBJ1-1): EAGVTQSPTHLIKTRGQQATLRCSPISGHTSVYWYQQALGLGLQFLLWYDEGEERNRGNFPPRFSGRQFPNYSSELNVNALELEDSALYLCASSFNRVSAFFGQGTRLTVV.